The source of this TCR beta chain is a study of identical twins. Study outcomes and limitations: Compared with models, monozygotic twins showed more out-of-frame TCR alpha sharing. The analysis was cross-sectional rather than longitudinal within donors.

Template switching supplied a universal primer site; unique molecular identifiers were carried on the cDNA. TCRdb reprocessed the 5' RACE reads via MiXCR and lists one record per CDR3 protein. The sample has 300,000 to 400,000 distinct CDR3 sequences; around 9% are singletons. This clonotype came up many times. Antigen: not known. The J segment lost 1 base and the V segment lost 4 bases, leaving 0 bases of the junction unmatched. The germline V gene encodes CDR1 SEHNR and CDR2 FQNEAQ (reference sequence). The CDR3 length is 14 residues. The sequence derives from a woman between 45 and 65 years old in good health. V is TRBV7-9 and J is TRBJ1-3; 8 bases are shared with TRBD1. The sequencing input was naive T cells sorted from blood. The CDR3 reads CASSWTGSGNTIYF. The CDR3 DNA reads TGTGCCAGCAGCTGGACAGGGTCTGGAAACACCATATATTTT.